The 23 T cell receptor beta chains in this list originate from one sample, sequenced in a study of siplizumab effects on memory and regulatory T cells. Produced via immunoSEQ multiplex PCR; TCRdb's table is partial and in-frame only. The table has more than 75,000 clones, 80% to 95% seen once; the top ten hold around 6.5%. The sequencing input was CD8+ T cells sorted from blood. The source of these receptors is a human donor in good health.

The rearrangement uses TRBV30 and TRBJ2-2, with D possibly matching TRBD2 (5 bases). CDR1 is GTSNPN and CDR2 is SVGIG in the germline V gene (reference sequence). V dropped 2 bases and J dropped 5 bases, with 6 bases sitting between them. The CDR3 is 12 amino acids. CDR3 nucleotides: TGTGCCTGGAGTCCGGGGACCGGGGAGCTGTTTTTT. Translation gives CAWSPGTGELFF.

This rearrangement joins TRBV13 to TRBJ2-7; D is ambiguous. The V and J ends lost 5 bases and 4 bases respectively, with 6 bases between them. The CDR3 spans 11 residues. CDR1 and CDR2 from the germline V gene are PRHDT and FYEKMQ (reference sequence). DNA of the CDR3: TGTGCCAGCAGCAAGATATACGAGCAGTACTTC. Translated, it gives CASSKIYEQYF.

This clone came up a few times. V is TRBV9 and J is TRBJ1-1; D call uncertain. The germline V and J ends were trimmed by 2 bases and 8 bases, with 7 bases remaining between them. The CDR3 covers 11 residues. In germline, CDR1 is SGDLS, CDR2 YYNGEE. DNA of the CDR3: TGTGCCAGCAGCGTGGGGAGAGAAGCTTTCTTT. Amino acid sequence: CASSVGREAFF. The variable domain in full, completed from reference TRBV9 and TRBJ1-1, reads DSGVTQTPKHLITATGQRVTLRCSPRSGDLSVYWYQQSLDQGLQFLIQYYNGEERAKGNILERFSAQQFPDLHSELNLSSLELGDSALYFCASSVGREAFFGQGTRLTVV.

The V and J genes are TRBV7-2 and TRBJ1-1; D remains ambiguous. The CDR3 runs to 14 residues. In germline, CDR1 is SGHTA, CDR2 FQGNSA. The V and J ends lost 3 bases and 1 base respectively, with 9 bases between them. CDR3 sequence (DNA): TGTGCCAGCAGCTTCGCCCAGCGGAACACTGAAGCTTTCTTT. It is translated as CASSFAQRNTEAFF.

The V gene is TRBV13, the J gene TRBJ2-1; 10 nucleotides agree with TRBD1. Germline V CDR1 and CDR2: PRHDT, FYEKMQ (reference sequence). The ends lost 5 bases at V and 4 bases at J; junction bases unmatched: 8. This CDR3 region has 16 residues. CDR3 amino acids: CASSLFGTGEYNEQFF. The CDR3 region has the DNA TGTGCCAGCAGCCTCTTTGGGACAGGGGAGTACAATGAGCAGTTCTTC. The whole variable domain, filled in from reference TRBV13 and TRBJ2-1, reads AAGVIQSPRHLIKEKRETATLKCYPIPRHDTVYWYQQGPGQDPQFLISFYEKMQSDKGSIPDRFSAQQFSDYHSELNMSSLELGDSALYFCASSLFGTGEYNEQFFGPGTRLTVL.

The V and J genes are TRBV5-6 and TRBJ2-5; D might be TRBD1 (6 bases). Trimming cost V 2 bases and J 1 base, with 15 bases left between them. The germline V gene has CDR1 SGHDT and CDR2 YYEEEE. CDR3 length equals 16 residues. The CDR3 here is CASSFVSGQSQETQYF. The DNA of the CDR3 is TGTGCCAGCAGCTTCGTGTCGGGACAAAGCCAAGAGACCCAGTACTTC.

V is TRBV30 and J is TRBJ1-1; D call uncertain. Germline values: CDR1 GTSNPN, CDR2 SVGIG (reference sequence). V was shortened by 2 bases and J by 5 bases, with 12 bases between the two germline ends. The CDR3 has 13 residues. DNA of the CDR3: TGTGCCTGGAGTTTTGGGGATCGAACTGAAGCTTTCTTT. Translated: CAWSFGDRTEAFF.

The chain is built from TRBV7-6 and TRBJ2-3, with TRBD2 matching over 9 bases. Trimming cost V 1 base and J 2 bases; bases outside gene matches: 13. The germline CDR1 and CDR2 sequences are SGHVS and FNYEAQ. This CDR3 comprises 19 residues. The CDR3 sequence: CASSLVGWASGANTDTQYF. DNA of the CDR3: TGTGCCAGCAGCTTAGTGGGTTGGGCTAGCGGGGCGAACACAGATACGCAGTATTTT.

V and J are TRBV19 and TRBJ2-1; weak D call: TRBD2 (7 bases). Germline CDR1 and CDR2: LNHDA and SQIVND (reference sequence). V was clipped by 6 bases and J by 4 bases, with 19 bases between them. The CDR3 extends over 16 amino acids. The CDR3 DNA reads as TGTGCCAGTAGGCTTGCAGCTGGGGGGGCTTACAATGAGCAGTTCTTC. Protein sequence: CASRLAAGGAYNEQFF.

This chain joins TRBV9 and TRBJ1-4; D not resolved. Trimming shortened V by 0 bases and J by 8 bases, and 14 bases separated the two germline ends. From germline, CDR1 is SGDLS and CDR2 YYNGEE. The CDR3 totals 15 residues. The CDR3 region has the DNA TGTGCCAGCAGCGTAGGAGGGAGAGTGGGAGAAAAACTGTTTTTT. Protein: CASSVGGRVGEKLFF.

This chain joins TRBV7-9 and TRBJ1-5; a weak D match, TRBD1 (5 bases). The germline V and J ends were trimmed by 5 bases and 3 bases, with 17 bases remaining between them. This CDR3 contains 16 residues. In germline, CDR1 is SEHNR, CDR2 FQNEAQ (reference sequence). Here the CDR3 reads CASSDSRQGINQPQHF. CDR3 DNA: TGTGCCAGCAGCGATTCCCGGCAGGGAATCAATCAGCCCCAGCATTTT.

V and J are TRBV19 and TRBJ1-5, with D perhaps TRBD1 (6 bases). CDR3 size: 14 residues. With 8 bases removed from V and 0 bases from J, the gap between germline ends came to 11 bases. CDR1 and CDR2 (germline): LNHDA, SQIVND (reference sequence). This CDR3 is CASAWDISNQPQHF. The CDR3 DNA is TGTGCCAGTGCCTGGGACATTAGCAATCAGCCCCAGCATTTT.

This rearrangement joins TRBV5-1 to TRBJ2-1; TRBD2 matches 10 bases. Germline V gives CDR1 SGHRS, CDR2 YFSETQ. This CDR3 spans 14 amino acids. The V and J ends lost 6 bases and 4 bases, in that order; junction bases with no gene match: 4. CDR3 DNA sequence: TGCGCCAGCACCCCTAGCGGGGGTTACAATGAGCAGTTCTTC. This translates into CASTPSGGYNEQFF.

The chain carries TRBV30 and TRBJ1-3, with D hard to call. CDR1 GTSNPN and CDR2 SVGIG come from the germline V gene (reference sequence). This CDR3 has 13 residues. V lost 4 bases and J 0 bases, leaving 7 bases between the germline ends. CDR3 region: CAWTWDSGNTIYF. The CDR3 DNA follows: TGTGCCTGGACCTGGGACTCTGGAAACACCATATATTTT.

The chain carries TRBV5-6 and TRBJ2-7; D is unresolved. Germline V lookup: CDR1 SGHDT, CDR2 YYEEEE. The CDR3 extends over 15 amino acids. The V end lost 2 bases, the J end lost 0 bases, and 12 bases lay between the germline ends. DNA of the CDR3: TGTGCCAGCAGCTTTGGGCTGGTAAGCTCCTACGAGCAGTACTTC. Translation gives CASSFGLVSSYEQYF.

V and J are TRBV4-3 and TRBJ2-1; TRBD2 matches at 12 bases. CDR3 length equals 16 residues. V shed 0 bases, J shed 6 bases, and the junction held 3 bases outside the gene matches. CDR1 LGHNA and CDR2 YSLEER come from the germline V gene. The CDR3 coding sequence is TGCGCCAGCAGCCAAGAATCTAGCGGGAGGGCCAATGAGCAGTTCTTC. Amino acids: CASSQESSGRANEQFF.

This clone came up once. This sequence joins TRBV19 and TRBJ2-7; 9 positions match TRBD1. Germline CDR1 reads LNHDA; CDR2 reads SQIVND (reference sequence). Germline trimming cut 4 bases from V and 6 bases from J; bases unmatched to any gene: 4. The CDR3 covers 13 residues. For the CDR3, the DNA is TGTGCCAGTAGTACCGGGACAGGGTCCGAGCAGTACTTC. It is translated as CASSTGTGSEQYF.

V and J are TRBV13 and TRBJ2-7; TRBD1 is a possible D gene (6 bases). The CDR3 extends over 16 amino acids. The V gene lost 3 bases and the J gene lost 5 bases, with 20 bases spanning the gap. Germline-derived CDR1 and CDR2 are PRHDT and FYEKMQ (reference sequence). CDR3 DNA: TGTGCCAGCAGCTTTTCGCCCGGGCAGGGGAGTGACGAGCAGTACTTC. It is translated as CASSFSPGQGSDEQYF.

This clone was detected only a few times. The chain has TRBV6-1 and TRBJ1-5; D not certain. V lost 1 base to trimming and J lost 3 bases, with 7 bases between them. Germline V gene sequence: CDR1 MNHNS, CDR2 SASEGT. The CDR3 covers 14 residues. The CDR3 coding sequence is TGTGCCAGCAGTGAAGGGTCTTCCAATCAGCCCCAGCATTTT. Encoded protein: CASSEGSSNQPQHF.

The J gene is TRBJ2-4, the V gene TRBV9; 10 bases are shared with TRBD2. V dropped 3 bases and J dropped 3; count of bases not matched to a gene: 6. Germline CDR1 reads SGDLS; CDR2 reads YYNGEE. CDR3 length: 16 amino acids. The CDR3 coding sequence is TGTGCCAGCAGCGGAACTAGCGGGGTCAGCAAAAACATTCAGTACTTC. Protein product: CASSGTSGVSKNIQYF.

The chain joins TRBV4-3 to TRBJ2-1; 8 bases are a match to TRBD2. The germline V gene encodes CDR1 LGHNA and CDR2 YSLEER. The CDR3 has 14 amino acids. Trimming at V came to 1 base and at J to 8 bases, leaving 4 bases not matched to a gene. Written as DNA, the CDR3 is TGCGCCAGCAGCCAAGGACTAGCGTCGGATGAGCAGTTCTTC. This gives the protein CASSQGLASDEQFF.

The CDR3 sequence: CASSSTPGQTYEQYF. DNA for the CDR3: TGCGCCAGCAGCTCCACACCGGGACAGACCTACGAGCAGTACTTC. This chain joins TRBV5-1 and TRBJ2-7; 7 bases agree with TRBD1. After removal of 3 bases from V and 2 bases from J, the junction contained 8 bases not matched to a gene. This CDR3 has 15 amino acids. Germline lookup yields CDR1 SGHRS and CDR2 YFSETQ.

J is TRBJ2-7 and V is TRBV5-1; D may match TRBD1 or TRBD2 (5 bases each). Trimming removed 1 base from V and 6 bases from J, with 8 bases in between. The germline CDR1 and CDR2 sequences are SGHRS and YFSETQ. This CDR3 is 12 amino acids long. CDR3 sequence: CASSLSGAEQYF. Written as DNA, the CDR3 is TGCGCCAGCAGCTTGTCCGGGGCCGAGCAGTACTTC. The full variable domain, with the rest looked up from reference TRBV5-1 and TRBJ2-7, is KAGVTQTPRYLIKTRGQQVTLSCSPISGHRSVSWYQQTPGQGLQFLFEYFSETQRNKGNFPGRFSGRQFSNSRSEMNVSTLELGDSALYLCASSLSGAEQYFGPGTRLTVT.